This T cell receptor (beta chain) was found in a study of blood T cell repertoires in COVID-19. Looking at the study overall: T cells, B-cell-depleted T cells, or PBMCs supplied cDNA or gDNA.

Germline-derived CDR1 and CDR2 are LNHDA and SQIVND (reference sequence). The CDR3 extends over 11 amino acids. This clone was seen just once. Assay used: immunoSEQ multiplex PCR; TCRdb lists only in-frame clones, some missing. The table records about 160,000 clones, just under 85% of them present only once. J is TRBJ1-3 and V is TRBV19, with a tentative D call TRBD1 (6 bases). The sequencing sample was made of peripheral blood. The receptor's source is a woman aged 80 or over with acute or convalescent COVID-19. CDR3 coding DNA: TGTGGAACAGGGTCTGGAAACACCATATATTTT. Translating it yields CGTGSGNTIYF.